The entry below describes one TCR beta chain. No antigen is known for it. Base qualities are not provided; no much larger clone lies one nucleotide away. The germline V gene encodes CDR1 SGDLS and CDR2 YYNGEE. The CDR3 contains 16 residues, cysteine and phenylalanine counted. This entry keeps only the CDR3 DNA: 48 bases, framed from base 1. The germline ends are 11 bases apart after V is trimmed by 1 base and J by 0 bases. This sample was included in a study of cytotoxic CD8 clonotypes in ibrutinib-treated CLL (TCRdb year 2021). Notes on the research overall: The cohort included around 15 treatment-naive and about a dozen relapsed/refractory patients; about 18 were IGHV unmutated. An average of approximately 260,000 productive templates and some 99,000 productive rearrangements was obtained per sample. Longitudinal samples were available for about 30% of the 86 trial participants. Cryopreserved peripheral blood mononuclear cells were obtained prior to treatment, at the time of response, and at either disease progression or sustained remission. Response samples were obtained after a median of around 11 months of treatment, with a range of about 6 to 36 months. Partial responses were observed in some 24 patients and complete responses in 2; after a median follow-up of around 64 months, remission was maintained in approximately 14 patients and progression was observed in some 12.

Each clonotype received, on average, approximately 9.9x coverage in deep resolution sequencing performed on a MiSeq, where the target depth lay between 1 in 1 million and 1 in 200,000 T cells. The immunoSEQ hsTCRB Kit was used to generate the TCR beta libraries. In the original analysis: Data were analyzed with ImmunoSEQ Data Assistant and ImmunoSEQ Analyzer, with V, D and J genes assigned per IMGT definitions. Clonality, which ranges from 0 to 1, was calculated as one minus the normalized Shannon entropy of productive rearrangement frequencies. Only overrepresented clonotypes making up at least 0.05% of the repertoire of each patient were included in the public clonotype analysis. About a dozen repertoires from age-matched healthy donors, obtained from immuneACCESS, served as clonality controls. TCRdb took this table from immuneACCESS and kept in-frame rearrangements with V and J called. Such tables lack part of the clones; where checked against another copy, unresolved V genes explain under half of the gap, and the rest is unexplained. That table is the source of V, J and clone size, and D and trimming were worked out from the DNA. The sample has some 300,000 clones on record, about 80% of them singletons. The ten largest clones add up to 5% to 7% of the sample.

For TCR beta library preparation, 2 to 2.5 micrograms of genomic DNA were isolated from cryopreserved PBMCs. Longitudinal blood samples from CLL patients on ibrutinib monotherapy were analyzed using high-throughput TCR beta sequencing. Patients were enrolled in a phase 2 open-label single-center ibrutinib monotherapy trial. What the work shows at the level of the full study, not this receptor alone: At baseline, clonality was higher than in age-matched healthy donors and showed a strong correlation with circulating CD8+ T-cell counts. Sampling times were not matched between patients in sustained remission and patients whose disease was progressing, and lymph node repertoires were not examined. At ibrutinib response clonality went up, during sustained remission it held steady, and at progression it dropped back toward baseline. Public clonotypes were rare and either shrank or stayed stable during treatment, and the rise in clonality at ibrutinib response reflected expansion of private clonotypes.

This TCR derives from a human donor with chronic lymphocytic leukemia. The sequence is built from TRBV9 and TRBJ2-1, and possibly TRBD2, on 6 matching bases. The sequencing here drew on PBMCs, taken before ibrutinib treatment. The nucleotide sequence reads as follows: TGTGCCAGCAGCGTAAATAGCGGAACCTCCTACAATGAGCAGTTCTTC. Its product reads: CASSVNSGTSYNEQFF.